Sequencing of this TCR beta chain was carried out in a study of T cell clones after liver transplantation. About the study: A pre-transplant mixed lymphocyte reaction with TCRbeta sequencing defined graft-donor-reactive clones followed in post-transplant blood. Study-wide points: Post-transplant time points were not standardized, so conclusions are preliminary. Donor-reactive sequences fell more than third party-reactive ones, suggesting partial deletion.

Comments on this clone: No antigen is known for it.

Only in-frame clones appear in the TCRdb table, and some are missing; sequencing was by immunoSEQ multiplex PCR. The data contain 20,000 to 25,000 clones, about four fifths of them singletons. Thawed unstimulated PBMCs were FACS-sorted by CD3, CD4 and CD8 into two populations. Sequenced material: CD8+ T cells from blood, taken around 52 months after liver transplant. This receptor was obtained from a human patient who received a liver transplant. Some T cells may arise from the graft donor.

CDR3 residues: CASSLESAGLGNQPQHF. CDR3 DNA: TGTGCCAGCAGCTTAGAGTCGGCAGGGCTGGGAAATCAGCCCCAGCATTTT. The chain has TRBV7-6 and TRBJ1-5; D possibly corresponds to TRBD1 (5 bases). CDR1 is SGHVS and CDR2 is FNYEAQ in the germline V gene. V was shortened by 1 base and J by 4 bases, with 17 bases between the two germline ends. This CDR3 region has 17 residues.